The next 18 T cell receptor beta chains were all read from a single sample in a study of glioma-infiltrating T cells. Using RNA template, CDR3s of TCR alpha and beta were amplified with iRepertoire arm-PCR. Each CDR3 protein is one row after TCRdb ran MiXCR on the multiplex PCR reads. The sample records about 140,000 distinct CDR3 sequences, 39% being singletons. Material for sequencing was glioma tissue, nonneoplastic brain tissue, or PBMCs (not recorded which). The receptor source for this set is a human donor with low-grade glioma or glioblastoma, undergoing nonglioma brain surgery, or in good health (not recorded which).

The rearrangement links TRBV6-1 to TRBJ2-7; the D is unclear. In germline, CDR1 is MNHNS, CDR2 SASEGT. The CDR3 runs 14 residues. V was shortened by 7 bases and J by 0 bases, with 13 bases between the two germline ends. DNA of the CDR3: TGTGCCAGCACCAGCGCCCAACCCTCCTACGAGCAGTACTTC. Residues: CASTSAQPSYEQYF.

This clonotype was detected a few times. The rearrangement uses TRBV7-6 and TRBJ2-3, with no clear D. The CDR3 runs 15 residues. The germline CDR1 and CDR2 sequences are SGHVS and FNYEAQ. V shed 1 base and J shed 2 bases, with 10 bases lying between them. The CDR3 sequence: CASSLEASYTDTQYF. In nucleotides, the CDR3 is TGTGCCAGCAGCTTAGAGGCTAGTTACACAGATACGCAGTATTTT.

The table lists this clonotype with many counts. The CDR3 DNA follows: TGTGCCAGCAGTGACGGGTGGACAGATACGCAGTATTTT. Residues: CASSDGWTDTQYF. The chain employs TRBV6-1 and TRBJ2-3; D remains unclear. The CDR3 loop spans 13 amino acids. CDR1 is MNHNS, CDR2 SASEGT, per germline. V was clipped by 3 bases and J by 3 bases, with 7 bases between them.

This clonotype was observed a handful of times. V and J are TRBV20-1 and TRBJ2-7; 7 bases are a match to TRBD2. V gave up 7 bases and J gave up 0 bases; unmatched junction bases: 9. Germline values: CDR1 DFQATT, CDR2 SNEGSKA (reference sequence). CDR3 length: 14 residues. Here the CDR3 reads CSVPHSGISYEQYF. CDR3 nucleotide sequence: TGCAGTGTTCCCCACAGCGGGATCTCCTACGAGCAGTACTTC.

This clonotype was seen a few times. The genes are TRBV20-1 and TRBJ1-5; TRBD1 is a possible D gene (5 bases). Trimming shortened V by 6 bases and J by 4 bases, and 16 bases separated the two germline ends. CDR1 DFQATT and CDR2 SNEGSKA come from the germline V gene (reference sequence). The CDR3 is 14 residues long. CDR3 nucleotide sequence: TGCAGTGCCCCATTGGGGGGGAGGAATCAGCCCCAGCATTTT. This encodes CSAPLGGRNQPQHF.

The chain employs TRBV5-4 and TRBJ1-1; 8 nucleotides match TRBD1. The CDR3 contains 15 residues. V was clipped by 4 bases and J by 5 bases; unmatched bases: 10. Germline CDR1 reads SGHNT; CDR2 reads YYREEE (reference sequence). The CDR3 DNA sequence: TGTGCCAGCAGCAGACAGGGGTTAGGGGAGACTGAAGCTTTCTTT. Translation gives CASSRQGLGETEAFF.

This clonotype appeared a few times. The chain's CDR3 is CASSSGTGGEKAFF. CDR3 sequence (DNA): TGCGCCAGCAGCTCCGGGACAGGGGGCGAGAAAGCTTTCTTT. The chain recombines TRBV4-3 with TRBJ1-1, with TRBD1 identical over 12 bases. The CDR3 is 14 amino acids. Germline CDR1 is LGHNA and CDR2 is YSLEER. Germline trimming cut 5 bases from V and 9 bases from J; bases unmatched to any gene: 7.

This clonotype was counted a few times. Just one base apart from a much larger clone, this may be a read error. This sequence joins TRBV27 and TRBJ2-7; TRBD2 matches 11 bases. With 6 bases clipped from V and 7 bases from J, the junction kept 8 bases outside the gene matches. CDR3 length: 14 amino acids. Germline values: CDR1 MNHEY, CDR2 SMNVEV (reference sequence). CDR3 DNA: TGTGCCAGCAGCCGGGGGACTAGCGGAATTGAGCAGTACTTC. Protein product: CASSRGTSGIEQYF.

In its sample, this clonotype was seen a few times. The rearrangement links TRBV3-1 to TRBJ1-2; D uncertain. The germline CDR1 and CDR2 sequences are LGHDT and YNNKEL (reference sequence). V gave up 0 bases and J gave up 5 bases, with 4 bases separating them. The length of the CDR3 is 12 residues. CDR3 sequence reads: CASSQDPYGYTF. CDR3 coding DNA: TGTGCCAGCAGCCAAGATCCTTATGGCTACACCTTC. Variable domain in full (rest from reference TRBV3-1 and TRBJ1-2): DTAVSQTPKYLVTQMGNDKSIKCEQNLGHDTMYWYKQDSKKFLKIMFSYNNKELIINETVPNRFSPKSPDKAHLNLHINSLELGDSAVYFCASSQDPYGYTFGSGTRLTVV.

This clonotype was counted only a few times. V usage is TRBV7-8 and J usage is TRBJ2-3, with 7 bases fitting TRBD2. The CDR3 covers 16 residues. Germline-derived CDR1 and CDR2 are SGHVS and FQNEAQ. The trim removed 1 base at V and 0 bases at J, leaving 4 bases unmatched. This CDR3 is CASSLVLALSTDTQYF. The CDR3 bases are TGTGCCAGCAGCTTAGTACTAGCGCTTAGCACAGATACGCAGTATTTT.

CDR3 region: CASSQNGGQETQYF. DNA for the CDR3: TGCGCCAGCAGCCAGAATGGAGGCCAAGAGACCCAGTACTTC. The chain couples TRBV4-1 to TRBJ2-5; D is perhaps TRBD2 (5 bases). The germline CDR1 and CDR2 sequences are MGHRA and YSYEKL. The CDR3 runs to 14 residues. The germline V and J ends were trimmed by 3 bases and 1 base, with 9 bases remaining between them.

This clonotype showed up many times. The chain is built from TRBV20-1 and TRBJ2-1, with 10 bases matching TRBD1. Trimming cost V 0 bases and J 4 bases; bases outside gene matches: 3. The CDR3 sequence is 15 residues long. Germline-derived CDR1 and CDR2 are DFQATT and SNEGSKA (reference sequence). CDR3 loop: CSARDTGQGYNEQFF. The CDR3 DNA is TGCAGTGCTAGAGATACGGGACAGGGGTACAATGAGCAGTTCTTC.

This clonotype was observed a few times. The chain employs TRBV6-1 and TRBJ2-5, with D tentatively TRBD1 (6 bases). Germline V gene lookup returns CDR1 MNHNS and CDR2 SASEGT. The CDR3 extends over 15 amino acids. V was pared by 5 bases and J by 4 bases, with 17 bases between. The CDR3 sequence is CASSPGTTRGETQYF. For the CDR3, the DNA is TGTGCCAGCAGTCCCGGGACAACCCGTGGAGAGACCCAGTACTTC.

This clonotype was detected only a few times. This chain joins TRBV15 and TRBJ2-5; 7 bases are shared with TRBD1. The CDR3 is made up of 15 amino acids. Germline V gene lookup returns CDR1 LNHNV and CDR2 YYDKDF (reference sequence). Trimming took 3 bases from V and 2 from J; bases not matched to a gene: 6. The CDR3 region has the DNA TGTGCCACCAGCAGTGGGACAGCCGCTCAAGAGACCCAGTACTTC. It translates to CATSSGTAAQETQYF.

This clonotype was counted only a few times. The genes are TRBV6-2 or TRBV6-3 and TRBJ2-5; D could derive from TRBD1 or TRBD2 (5 bases each). This CDR3 contains 14 residues. V was cut by 0 bases and J by 5 bases, with 10 bases left in between. Germline V CDR1 and CDR2: MNHEY, SVGEGT. This chain's CDR3 is CASSYSQGVETQYF. CDR3 sequence (DNA): TGTGCCAGCAGTTACTCCCAGGGAGTGGAGACCCAGTACTTC.

In regard to this clonotype: Mismatch with germline at one junction end may stem from a read error. The rearrangement uses TRBV15 and TRBJ1-3; D ambiguous. CDR1 is LNHNV and CDR2 is YYDKDF in the germline V gene (reference sequence). The CDR3 spans 16 residues. The CDR3 DNA reads TGTGCCACCAGCAGAGGAGGTGCAAAGGCTGGAAAAACCATATATTTT. Its translation is CATSRGGAKAGKTIYF. Drawing the rest from reference TRBV15 and TRBJ1-3, the complete variable domain is DAMVIQNPRYQVTQFGKPVTLSCSQTLNHNVMYWYQQKSSQAPKLLFHYYDKDFNNEADTPDNFQSRRPNTSFCFLDIRSPGLGDTAMYLCATSRGGAKAGKTIYFGEGSWLTVV.

This clonotype was seen ten or more times. In DNA form, the CDR3 reads TGCAGCGTGTTCCGAGCGGGAAAAGAGACCCAGTACTTC. Amino acids: CSVFRAGKETQYF. The V call is TRBV29-1, the J call TRBJ2-5; 7 positions match TRBD2. After removal of 6 bases from V and 3 bases from J, the junction contained 7 bases not matched to a gene. Per germline, CDR1 SQVTM and CDR2 ANQGSEA. The CDR3 covers 13 residues.

This clonotype was counted many times. The V call is TRBV24-1, the J call TRBJ2-1; tentatively, D is TRBD1 (5 bases). The germline CDR1 and CDR2 sequences are KGHDR and SFDVKD. Trimming left V 3 bases short and J 8 bases short, with 16 bases between. The CDR3 is 15 amino acids. Written as DNA, the CDR3 is TGTGCCACCAGTGATCGGACACGGATAGGTCATGAGCAGTTCTTC. It yields the protein CATSDRTRIGHEQFF.